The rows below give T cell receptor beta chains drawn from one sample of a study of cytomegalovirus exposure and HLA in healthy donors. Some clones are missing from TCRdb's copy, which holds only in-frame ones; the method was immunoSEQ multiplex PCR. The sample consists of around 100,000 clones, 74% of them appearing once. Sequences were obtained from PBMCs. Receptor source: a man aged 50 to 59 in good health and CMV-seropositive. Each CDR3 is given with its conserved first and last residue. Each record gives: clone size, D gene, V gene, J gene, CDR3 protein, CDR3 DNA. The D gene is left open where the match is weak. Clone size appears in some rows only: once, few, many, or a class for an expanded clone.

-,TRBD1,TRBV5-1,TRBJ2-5,CASSPAGTVTSRACYF,TGCGCCAGCAGCCCGGCTGGGACAGTGACATCTAGGGCATGCTACTTC
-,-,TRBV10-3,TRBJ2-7,CAISGYDGSSSYEQYF,TGTGCCATCAGTGGGTATGATGGTAGCAGCTCCTACGAGCAGTACTTC
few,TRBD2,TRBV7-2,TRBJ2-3,CASSRSVASGTDTQYF,TGTGCCAGCAGCCGTTCGGTGGCTAGCGGAACAGATACGCAGTATTTT
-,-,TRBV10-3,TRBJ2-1,CAISDSGSYNEQFF,TGTGCCATCAGTGACAGCGGCTCCTACAATGAGCAGTTCTTC
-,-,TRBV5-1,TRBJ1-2,CASSVDRYGYTF,TGCGCCAGCAGCGTGGACAGATATGGCTACACCTTC
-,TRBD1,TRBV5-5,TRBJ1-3,CASSLGQGAGYTIYF,TGTGCCAGCAGCTTGGGACAGGGAGCAGGGTACACCATATATTTT
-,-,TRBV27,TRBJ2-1,CASSGGTLSLYNEQFF,TGTGCCAGCAGTGGCGGGACTCTTTCGCTCTACAATGAGCAGTTCTTC
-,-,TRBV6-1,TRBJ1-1,CAISEGGGGERTEAFF,TGTGCCATCAGTGAAGGTGGGGGGGGTGAACGAACTGAAGCTTTCTTT
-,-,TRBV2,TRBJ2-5,CASSSTGTLLETQYF,TGTGCCAGCAGTTCGACAGGCACTTTGTTAGAGACCCAGTACTTC
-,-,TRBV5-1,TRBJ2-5,CASSLAGTPQETQYF,TGCGCCAGCAGCTTGGCCGGGACACCCCAAGAGACCCAGTACTTC
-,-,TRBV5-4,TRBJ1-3,CASSRDGDTIYF,TGTGCCAGCAGCCGAGACGGGGACACCATATATTTT
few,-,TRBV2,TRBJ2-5,CASSEAGVVGPQYF,TGTGCCAGCAGTGAAGCCGGGGTCGTCGGACCCCAGTACTTC
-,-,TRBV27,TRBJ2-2,CASSQLGVGELFF,TGTGCCAGCAGCCAATTAGGGGTCGGGGAGCTGTTTTTT
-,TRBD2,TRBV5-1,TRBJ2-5,CASSLKFGGRIGGETQYF,TGCGCCAGCAGCTTGAAGTTCGGCGGAAGGATCGGGGGGGAGACCCAGTACTTC
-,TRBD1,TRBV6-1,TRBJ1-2,CASSSGQSLYGYTF,TGTGCCAGCAGCTCGGGACAGTCTCTCTATGGCTACACCTTC
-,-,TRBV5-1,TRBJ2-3,CASSLLPGHTVDTQYF,TGCGCCAGCAGCTTACTCCCGGGACACACAGTAGATACGCAGTATTTT
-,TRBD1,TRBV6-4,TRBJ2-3,CASSDSTGPKGHTDTQYF,TGTGCCAGCAGTGACTCGACAGGGCCGAAGGGACACACAGATACGCAGTATTTT
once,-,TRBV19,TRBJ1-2,CASSIGDGNYGYTF,TGTGCCAGTAGTATCGGAGACGGTAACTATGGCTACACCTTC
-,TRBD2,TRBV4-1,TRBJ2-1,CASSHSVSGGAPDEQFF,TGCGCCAGCAGCCATTCCGTCAGCGGGGGGGCCCCGGATGAGCAGTTCTTC
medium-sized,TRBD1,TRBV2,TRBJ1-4,CASCRQGGEKLFF,TGTGCCAGCTGCAGACAGGGTGGGGAAAAACTGTTTTTT
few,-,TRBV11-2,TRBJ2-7,CASSSMLSSYEQYF,TGTGCCAGCAGCTCTATGTTAAGCTCCTACGAGCAGTACTTC
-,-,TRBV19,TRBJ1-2,CASSPTTYPSNYGYTF,TGTGCCAGTAGCCCCACTACTTACCCTTCTAACTATGGCTACACTTTC
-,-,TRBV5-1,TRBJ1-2,CASSLAQGKYGYTF,TGCGCCAGCAGCTTGGCCCAGGGCAAGTATGGCTACACCTTC
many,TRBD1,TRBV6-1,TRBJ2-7,CASNDRGPSYEQYF,TGTGCCAGCAATGACAGGGGGCCTTCCTACGAGCAGTACTTC
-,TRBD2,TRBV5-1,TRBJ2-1,CASSGLAVYNEQFF,TGCGCCAGCAGCGGACTAGCGGTCTACAATGAGCAGTTCTTC
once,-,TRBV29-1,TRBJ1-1,CSVGRGDTEAFF,TGCAGCGTTGGTCGGGGGGACACTGAAGCTTTCTTT
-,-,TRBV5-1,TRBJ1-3,CASSLVGGGGNTIYF,TGCGCCAGCAGCTTGGTCGGTGGGGGCGGAAACACCATATATTTT
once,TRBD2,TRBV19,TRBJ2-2,CASRMEWLAGGPRTGELFF,TGTGCCAGTAGGATGGAGTGGCTAGCGGGAGGGCCGAGGACCGGGGAGCTGTTTTTT
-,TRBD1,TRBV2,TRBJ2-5,CASGGQGQETQYF,TGTGCCAGCGGAGGACAGGGCCAAGAGACCCAGTACTTC
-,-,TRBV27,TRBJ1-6,CASSLRDGSPLHF,TGTGCCAGCAGTTTGCGGGACGGCTCACCCCTCCACTTT
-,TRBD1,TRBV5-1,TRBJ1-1,CASSYLIRGRGTEAFF,TGCGCCAGCAGCTACCTAATCAGGGGGCGAGGTACTGAAGCTTTCTTT
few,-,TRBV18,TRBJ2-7,CASSPGDYSYEQYF,TGTGCCAGCTCACCCGGCGACTACTCGTACGAGCAGTACTTC
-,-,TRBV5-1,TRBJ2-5,CASSLVGAGTQETQYF,TGCGCCAGCAGCTTGGTCGGGGCGGGGACCCAAGAGACCCAGTACTTC
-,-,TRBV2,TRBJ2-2,CASSQDRLRAAGELFF,TGTGCCAGCAGTCAAGACAGGTTAAGGGCCGCCGGGGAGCTGTTTTTT
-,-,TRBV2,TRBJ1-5,CASKLIGNQPQHF,TGTGCCAGCAAGCTTATCGGGAATCAGCCCCAGCATTTT
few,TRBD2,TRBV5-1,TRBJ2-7,CASSISGSRSYEQYF,TGCGCCAGCAGCATTAGCGGGAGTAGGTCCTACGAGCAGTACTTC
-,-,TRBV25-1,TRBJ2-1,CASPKVGGAHNEQFF,TGTGCCAGCCCTAAGGTGGGGGGGGCCCACAATGAGCAGTTCTTC
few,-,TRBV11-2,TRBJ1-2,CASSSTRYGYTF,TGTGCCAGCAGCTCGACTCGGTATGGCTACACCTTC
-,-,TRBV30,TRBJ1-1,CAWRGGRDTEAFF,TGTGCCTGGAGAGGGGGTCGGGACACTGAAGCTTTCTTT
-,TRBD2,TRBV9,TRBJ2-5,CASSVAPRGLAEETQYF,TGTGCCAGCAGCGTTGCACCCCGGGGACTAGCGGAAGAGACCCAGTACTTC
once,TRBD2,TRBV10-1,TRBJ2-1,CASSALLADKENEQFF,TGCGCCAGCAGTGCCTTACTAGCGGATAAGGAGAATGAGCAGTTCTTC
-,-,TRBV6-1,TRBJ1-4,CASSAPTTATNEKLFF,TGTGCCAGCAGTGCTCCCACGACAGCAACTAATGAAAAACTGTTTTTT
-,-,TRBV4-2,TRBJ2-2,CASSQDQVSSSNTGELFF,TGTGCCAGCAGCCAAGATCAGGTATCAAGCTCGAACACCGGGGAGCTGTTTTTT
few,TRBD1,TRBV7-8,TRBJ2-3,CASSLRRTGEPDTQYF,TGTGCCAGCAGCTTGAGAAGGACAGGGGAGCCAGATACGCAGTATTTT
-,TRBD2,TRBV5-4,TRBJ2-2,CASSLAGGPGELFF,TGTGCCAGCAGCTTGGCGGGAGGGCCCGGGGAGCTGTTTTTT
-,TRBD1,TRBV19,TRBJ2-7,CASSNRQGSSYEQYF,TGTGCCAGTAGTAACAGACAGGGCAGCTCCTACGAGCAGTACTTC
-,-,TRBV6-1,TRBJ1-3,CASSGQLSGNTIYF,TGTGCCAGCAGTGGACAGCTCTCTGGAAACACCATATATTTT
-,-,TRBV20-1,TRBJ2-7,CSASRGAEQYF,TGCAGTGCTAGTCGCGGGGCCGAGCAGTACTTC
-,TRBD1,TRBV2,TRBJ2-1,CASYRGLRDNEQFF,TGTGCCAGCTATAGGGGGCTTCGAGACAATGAGCAGTTCTTC
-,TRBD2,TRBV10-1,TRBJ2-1,CASSPGASGYNEQFF,TGCGCCAGCAGTCCCGGGGCTAGCGGCTACAATGAGCAGTTCTTC
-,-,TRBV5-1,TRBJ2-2,CVSSFTSQVGELFF,TGCGTCAGCAGCTTCACTAGTCAGGTCGGGGAGCTGTTTTTT
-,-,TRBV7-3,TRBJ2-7,CASSLMSGYEQYF,TGTGCCAGCAGCTTAATGTCAGGGTACGAGCAGTACTTC
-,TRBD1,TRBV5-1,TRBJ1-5,CASSLGQGAGQPQHF,TGCGCCAGCAGCTTGGGACAGGGGGCGGGTCAGCCCCAGCATTTT
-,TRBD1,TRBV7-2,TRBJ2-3,CASSLVGTAHDTQYF,TGTGCCAGCAGCTTAGTGGGGACAGCGCATGATACGCAGTATTTT
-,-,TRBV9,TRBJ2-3,CASSYRGGAATDTQYF,TGTGCCAGCAGCTACCGAGGGGGAGCCGCCACAGATACGCAGTATTTT
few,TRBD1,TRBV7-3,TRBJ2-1,CASSPDRDNEQFF,TGTGCCAGCAGCCCCGACAGGGACAATGAGCAGTTCTTC
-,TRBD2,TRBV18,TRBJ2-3,CASSARGGDTQYF,TGTGCCAGCTCAGCCCGGGGGGGAGATACGCAGTATTTT
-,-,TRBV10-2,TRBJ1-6,CASSESRAGSSPLHF,TGCGCCAGCAGTGAGTCGAGGGCCGGCAGTTCACCCCTCCACTTT